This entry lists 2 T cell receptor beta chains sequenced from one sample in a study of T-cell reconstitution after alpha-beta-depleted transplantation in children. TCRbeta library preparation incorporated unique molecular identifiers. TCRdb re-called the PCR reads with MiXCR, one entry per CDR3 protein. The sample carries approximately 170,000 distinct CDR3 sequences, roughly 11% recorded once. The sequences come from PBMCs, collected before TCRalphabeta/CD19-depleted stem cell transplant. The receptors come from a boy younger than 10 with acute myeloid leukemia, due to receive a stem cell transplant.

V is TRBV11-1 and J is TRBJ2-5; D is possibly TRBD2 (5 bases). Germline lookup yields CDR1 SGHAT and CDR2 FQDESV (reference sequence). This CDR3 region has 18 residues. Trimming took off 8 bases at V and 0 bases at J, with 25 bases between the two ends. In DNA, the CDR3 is TGTGCCAGCCCCCCCACTTCTCTAGCAAGGGATAACCAAGAGACCCAGTACTTC. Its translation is CASPPTSLARDNQETQYF.

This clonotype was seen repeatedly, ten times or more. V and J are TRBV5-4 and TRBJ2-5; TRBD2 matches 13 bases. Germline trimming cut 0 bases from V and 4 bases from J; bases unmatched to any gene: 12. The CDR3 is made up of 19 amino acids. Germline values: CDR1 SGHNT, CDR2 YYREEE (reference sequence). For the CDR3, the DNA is TGTGCCAGCAGCTTGGCGACTAGCGGGGGGCCAGGGATTATAGAGACCCAGTACTTC. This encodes CASSLATSGGPGIIETQYF.